This TCR beta chain was profiled in a study of blood T cells in healthy people across ages. Points from the study as a whole: Nothing was known about donor CMV status, and this possibly confounded expanded clonotype changes. In long-lived donors, naive CD4+ cell counts and diversity exceeded those of aged donors.

The use of a sample-barcoded 5' primer and a J-beta primer mix characterized a second PCR of roughly 6 to 11 cycles. Researchers report that each sample yielded at least 2.5 million CDR3-containing paired-end reads. TCRdb reprocessed the 5' RACE reads with MiXCR, giving one entry per CDR3 protein. The data hold about 680,000 distinct CDR3 sequences, with around 48% observed a single time. About this clonotype: Its antigen is as yet unknown.

The CDR3 loop spans 16 amino acids. The ends lost 6 bases at V and 5 bases at J; junction bases unmatched: 10. This receptor was obtained from a woman aged 55-70 years in good health. The specimen was blood. This chain links TRBV12-3 or TRBV12-4 with TRBJ2-1, with 10 bases lining up with TRBD2. The CDR3, as DNA: TGTGCCAGCAGGGGGACCGTAGCGGGAGGTAACAATGAGCAGTTCTTC. Translation gives CASRGTVAGGNNEQFF.